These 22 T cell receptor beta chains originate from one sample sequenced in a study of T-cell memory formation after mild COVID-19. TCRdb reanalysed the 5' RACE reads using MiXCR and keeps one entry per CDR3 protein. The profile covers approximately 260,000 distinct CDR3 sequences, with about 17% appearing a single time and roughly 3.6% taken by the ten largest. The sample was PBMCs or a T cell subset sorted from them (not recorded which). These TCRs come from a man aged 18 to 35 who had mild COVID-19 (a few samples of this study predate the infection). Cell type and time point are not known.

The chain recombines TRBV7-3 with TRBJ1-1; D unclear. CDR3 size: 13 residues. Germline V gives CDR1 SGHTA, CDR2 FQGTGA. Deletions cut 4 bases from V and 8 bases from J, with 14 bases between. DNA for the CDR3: TGTGCCAGCAGCTCCCGAGCCAGTGAGGAAGCTTTCTTT. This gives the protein CASSSRASEEAFF.

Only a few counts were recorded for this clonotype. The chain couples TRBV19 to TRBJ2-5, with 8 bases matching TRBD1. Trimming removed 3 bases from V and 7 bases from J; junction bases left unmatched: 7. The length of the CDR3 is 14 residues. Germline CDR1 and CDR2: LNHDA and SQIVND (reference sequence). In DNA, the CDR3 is TGTGCCAGTAGTATGACAGGGGTTAGCGGGACCCAGTACTTC. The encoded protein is CASSMTGVSGTQYF.

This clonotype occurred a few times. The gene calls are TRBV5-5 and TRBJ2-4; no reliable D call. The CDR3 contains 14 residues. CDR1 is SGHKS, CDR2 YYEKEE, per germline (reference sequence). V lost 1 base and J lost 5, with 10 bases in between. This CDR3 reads CASSLFLQQNIQYF. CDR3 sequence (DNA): TGTGCCAGCAGCTTGTTTTTACAGCAAAACATTCAGTACTTC.

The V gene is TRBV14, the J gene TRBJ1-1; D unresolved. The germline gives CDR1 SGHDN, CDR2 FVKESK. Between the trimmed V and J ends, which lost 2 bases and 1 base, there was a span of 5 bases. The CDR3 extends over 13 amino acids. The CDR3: CASSQSRNTEAFF. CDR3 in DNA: TGTGCCAGCAGCCAATCAAGGAACACTGAAGCTTTCTTT.

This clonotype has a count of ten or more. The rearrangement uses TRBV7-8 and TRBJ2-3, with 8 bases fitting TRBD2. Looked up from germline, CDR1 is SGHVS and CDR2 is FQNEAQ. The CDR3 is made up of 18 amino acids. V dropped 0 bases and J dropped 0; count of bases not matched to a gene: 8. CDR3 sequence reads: CASSLASGGGLSTDTQYF. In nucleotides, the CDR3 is TGTGCCAGCAGCTTAGCCAGCGGGGGAGGGTTGAGCACAGATACGCAGTATTTT.

CDR3 coding DNA: TGTGCCAGCAGGGAGGGGGCGAAGAACACTGAAGCTTTCTTT. It translates to CASREGAKNTEAFF. The rearrangement joins TRBV6-5 to TRBJ1-1; 7 bases align to TRBD1. The CDR3 spans 14 residues. Germline CDR1 MNHEY, CDR2 SVGAGI. Unmatched junction bases numbered 5, after V lost 6 bases and J lost 1 base.

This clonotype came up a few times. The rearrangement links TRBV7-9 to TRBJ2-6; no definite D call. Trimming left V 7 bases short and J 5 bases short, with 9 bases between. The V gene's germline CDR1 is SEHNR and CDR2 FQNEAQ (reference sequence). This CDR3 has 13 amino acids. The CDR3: CASTFGRANVLTF. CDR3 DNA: TGTGCCAGCACCTTCGGTCGGGCCAACGTCCTGACTTTC.

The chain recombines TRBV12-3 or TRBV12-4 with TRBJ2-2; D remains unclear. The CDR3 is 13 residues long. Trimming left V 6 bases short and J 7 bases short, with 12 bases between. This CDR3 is CASSPMGDGELFF. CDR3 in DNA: TGTGCCAGCAGCCCCATGGGTGACGGGGAGCTGTTTTTT.

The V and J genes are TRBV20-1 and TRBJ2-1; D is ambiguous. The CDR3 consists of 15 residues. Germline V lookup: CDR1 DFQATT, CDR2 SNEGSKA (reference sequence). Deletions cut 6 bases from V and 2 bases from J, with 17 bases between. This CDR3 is CSAIWAGDAYNEQFF. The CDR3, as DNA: TGCAGTGCCATTTGGGCAGGTGATGCCTACAATGAGCAGTTCTTC.

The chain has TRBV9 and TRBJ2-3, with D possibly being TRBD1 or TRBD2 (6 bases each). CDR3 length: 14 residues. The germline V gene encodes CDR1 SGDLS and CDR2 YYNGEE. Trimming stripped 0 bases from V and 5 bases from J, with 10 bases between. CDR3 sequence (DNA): TGTGCCAGCAGCGTAGGGGGGGCCGAAGATACGCAGTATTTT. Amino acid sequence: CASSVGGAEDTQYF.

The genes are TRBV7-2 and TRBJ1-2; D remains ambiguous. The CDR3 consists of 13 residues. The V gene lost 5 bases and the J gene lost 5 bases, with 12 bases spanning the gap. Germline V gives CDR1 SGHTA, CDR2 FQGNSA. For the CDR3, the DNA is TGTGCCAGCAGCCCCGGCCGGAGGTATGGCTACACCTTC. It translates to CASSPGRRYGYTF.

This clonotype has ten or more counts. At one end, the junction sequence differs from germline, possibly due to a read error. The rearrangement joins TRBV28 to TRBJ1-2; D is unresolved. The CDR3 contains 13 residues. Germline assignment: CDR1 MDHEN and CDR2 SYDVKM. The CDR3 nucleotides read TGTGCCAGCAGGGCCCCAAGTAACCATGGCTACACCTTC. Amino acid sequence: CASRAPSNHGYTF.

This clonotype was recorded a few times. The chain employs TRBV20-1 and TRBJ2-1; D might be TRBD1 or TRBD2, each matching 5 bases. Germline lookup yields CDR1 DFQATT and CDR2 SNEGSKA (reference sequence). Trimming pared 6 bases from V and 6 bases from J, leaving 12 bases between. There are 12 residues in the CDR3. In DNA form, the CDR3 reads TGCAGTGCCAGGGACCGATCCAATGAGCAGTTCTTC. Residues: CSARDRSNEQFF.

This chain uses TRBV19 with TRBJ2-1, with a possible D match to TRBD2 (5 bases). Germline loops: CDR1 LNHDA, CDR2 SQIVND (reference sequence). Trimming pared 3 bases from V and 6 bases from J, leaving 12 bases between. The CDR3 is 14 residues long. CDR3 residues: CASSITGNSNEQFF. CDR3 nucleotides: TGTGCCAGTAGTATCACGGGGAACAGCAATGAGCAGTTCTTC. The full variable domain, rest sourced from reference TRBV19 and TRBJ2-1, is DGGITQSPKYLFRKEGQNVTLSCEQNLNHDAMYWYRQDPGQGLRLIYYSQIVNDFQKGDIAEGYSVSREKKESFPLTVTSAQKNPTAFYLCASSITGNSNEQFFGPGTRLTVL.

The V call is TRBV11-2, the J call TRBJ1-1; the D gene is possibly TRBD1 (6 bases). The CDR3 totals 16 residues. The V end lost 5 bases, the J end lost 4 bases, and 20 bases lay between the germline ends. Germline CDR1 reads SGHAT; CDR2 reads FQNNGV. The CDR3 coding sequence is TGTGCCAGCAGCCCTAGGGTGGGGGCTTGGTCCACTGAAGCTTTCTTT. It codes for CASSPRVGAWSTEAFF.

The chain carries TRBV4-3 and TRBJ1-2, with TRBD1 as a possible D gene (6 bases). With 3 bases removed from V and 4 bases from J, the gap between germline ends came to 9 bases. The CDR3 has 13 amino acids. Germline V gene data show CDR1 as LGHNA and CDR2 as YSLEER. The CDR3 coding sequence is TGCGCCAGCAGCCAGGGGGCCACCTATGGCTACACCTTC. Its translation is CASSQGATYGYTF.

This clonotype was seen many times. CDR3 sequence (DNA): TGTGCCAGCAGCCACAGCGGGGGCCCCGTCCGGGGAGGGTTCTTC. Translating gives CASSHSGGPVRGGFF. The V and J genes are TRBV11-2 and TRBJ2-1; 8 bases map to TRBD2. V was clipped by 5 bases and J by 15 bases; unmatched bases: 18. This CDR3 is 15 amino acids long. The germline V gene has CDR1 SGHAT and CDR2 FQNNGV.

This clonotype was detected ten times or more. The CDR3: CASSSPGGQGDTQYF. In nucleotides, the CDR3 is TGTGCCAGCAGCTCCCCGGGGGGGCAGGGAGATACGCAGTATTTT. The chain combines TRBV12-3 or TRBV12-4 with TRBJ2-3; 8 nucleotides match TRBD2. This CDR3 comprises 15 residues. V dropped 6 bases and J dropped 5; count of bases not matched to a gene: 10.

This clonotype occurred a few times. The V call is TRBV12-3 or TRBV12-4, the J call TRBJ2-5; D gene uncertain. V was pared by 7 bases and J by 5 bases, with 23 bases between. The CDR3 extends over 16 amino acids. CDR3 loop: CASTHGRLGRMETQYF. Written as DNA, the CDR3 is TGTGCCAGCACCCATGGCCGGCTAGGCAGAATGGAGACCCAGTACTTC.

CDR3 nucleotides: TGTGCCACCAGCAGGGAAGGGTGGCGGGGGTCTCGAGAGACCCAGTACTTC. Translation gives CATSREGWRGSRETQYF. The chain carries TRBV15 and TRBJ2-5; 7 nucleotides line up with TRBD2. Unmatched junction bases numbered 14, after V lost 3 bases and J lost 4 bases. The CDR3 runs 17 residues. Germline CDR1 reads LNHNV; CDR2 reads YYDKDF (reference sequence).

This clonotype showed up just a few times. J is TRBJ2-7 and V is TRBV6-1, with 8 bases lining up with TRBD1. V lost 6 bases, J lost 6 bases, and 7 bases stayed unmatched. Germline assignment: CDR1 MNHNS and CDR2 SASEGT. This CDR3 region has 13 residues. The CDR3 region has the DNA TGTGCCAGCAGGATCCAGGGGGCGGTCGAGCAGTACTTC. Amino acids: CASRIQGAVEQYF.

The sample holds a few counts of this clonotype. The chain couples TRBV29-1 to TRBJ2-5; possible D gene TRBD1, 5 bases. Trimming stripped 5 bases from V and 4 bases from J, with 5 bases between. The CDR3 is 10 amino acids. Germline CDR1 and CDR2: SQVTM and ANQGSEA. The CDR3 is CSVQGETQYF. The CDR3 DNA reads TGCAGCGTTCAGGGAGAGACCCAGTACTTC. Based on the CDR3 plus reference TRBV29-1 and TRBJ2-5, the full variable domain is SAVISQKPSRDICQRGTSLTIQCQVDSQVTMMFWYRQQPGQSLTLIATANQGSEATYESGFVIDKFPISRPNLTFSTLTVSNMSPEDSSIYLCSVQGETQYFGPGTRLLVL.